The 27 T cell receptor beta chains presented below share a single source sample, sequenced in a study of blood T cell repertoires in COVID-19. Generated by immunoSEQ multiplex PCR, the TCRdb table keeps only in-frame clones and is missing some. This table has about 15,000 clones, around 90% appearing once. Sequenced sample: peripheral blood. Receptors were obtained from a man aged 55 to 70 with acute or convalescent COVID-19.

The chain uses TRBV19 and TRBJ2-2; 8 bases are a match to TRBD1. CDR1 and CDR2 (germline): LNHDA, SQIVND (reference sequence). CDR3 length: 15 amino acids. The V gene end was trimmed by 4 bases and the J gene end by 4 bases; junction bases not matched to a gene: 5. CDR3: CASSRGQEVTGELFF. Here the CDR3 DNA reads TGTGCCAGTAGTAGGGGACAGGAGGTCACCGGGGAGCTGTTTTTT. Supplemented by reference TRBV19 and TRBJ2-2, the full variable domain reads DGGITQSPKYLFRKEGQNVTLSCEQNLNHDAMYWYRQDPGQGLRLIYYSQIVNDFQKGDIAEGYSVSREKKESFPLTVTSAQKNPTAFYLCASSRGQEVTGELFFGEGSRLTVL.

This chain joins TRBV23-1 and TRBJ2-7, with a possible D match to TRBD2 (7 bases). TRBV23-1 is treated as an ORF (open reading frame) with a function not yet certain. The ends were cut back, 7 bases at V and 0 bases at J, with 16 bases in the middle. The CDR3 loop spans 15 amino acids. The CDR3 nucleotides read TGCGCCAGCACTCCCGGGGGGCCGAGCTCCTACGAGCAGTACTTC. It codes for CASTPGGPSSYEQYF.

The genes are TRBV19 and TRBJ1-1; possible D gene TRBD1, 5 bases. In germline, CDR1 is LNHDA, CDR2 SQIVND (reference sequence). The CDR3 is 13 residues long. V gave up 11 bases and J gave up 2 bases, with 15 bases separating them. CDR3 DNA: TGTGCCGGGGCTTCGAACCTTAACACTGAAGCTTTCTTT. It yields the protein CAGASNLNTEAFF.

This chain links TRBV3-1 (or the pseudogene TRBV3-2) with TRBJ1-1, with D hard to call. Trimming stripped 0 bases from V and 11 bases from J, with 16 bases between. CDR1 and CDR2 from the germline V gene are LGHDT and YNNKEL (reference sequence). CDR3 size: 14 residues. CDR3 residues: CASSQDGRSTGAFF. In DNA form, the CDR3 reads TGTGCCAGCAGCCAAGACGGGAGGTCTACGGGGGCTTTCTTT.

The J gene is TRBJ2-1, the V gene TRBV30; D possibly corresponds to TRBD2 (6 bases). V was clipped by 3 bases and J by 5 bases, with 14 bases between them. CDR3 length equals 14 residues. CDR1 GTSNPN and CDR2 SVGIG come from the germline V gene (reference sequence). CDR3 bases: TGTGCCTGGAGAGAGGGACTTCCTCACAATGAGCAGTTCTTC. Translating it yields CAWREGLPHNEQFF. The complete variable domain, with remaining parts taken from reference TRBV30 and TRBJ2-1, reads SQTIHQWPATLVQPVGSPLSLECTVEGTSNPNLYWYRQAAGRGLQLLFYSVGIGQISSEVPQNLSASRPQDRQFILSSKKLLLSDSGFYLCAWREGLPHNEQFFGPGTRLTVL.

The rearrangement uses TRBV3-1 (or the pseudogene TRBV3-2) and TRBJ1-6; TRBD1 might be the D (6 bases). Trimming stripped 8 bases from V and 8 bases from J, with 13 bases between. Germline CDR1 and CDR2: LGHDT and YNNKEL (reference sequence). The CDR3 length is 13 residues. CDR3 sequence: CASAGVGDSPLHF. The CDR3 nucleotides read TGTGCCAGCGCAGGGGTCGGAGATTCACCCCTCCACTTT.

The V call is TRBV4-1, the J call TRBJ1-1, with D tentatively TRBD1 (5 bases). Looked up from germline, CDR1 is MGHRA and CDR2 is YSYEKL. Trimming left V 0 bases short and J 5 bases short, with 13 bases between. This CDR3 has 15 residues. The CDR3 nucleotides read TGCGCCAGCAGCCAAGATTCCTCAGGGTGGACTGAAGCTTTCTTT. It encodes CASSQDSSGWTEAFF.

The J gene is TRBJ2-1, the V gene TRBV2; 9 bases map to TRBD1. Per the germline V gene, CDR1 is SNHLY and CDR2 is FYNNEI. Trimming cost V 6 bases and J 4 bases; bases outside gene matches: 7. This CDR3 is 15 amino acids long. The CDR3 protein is CASRGNGQGYNEQFF. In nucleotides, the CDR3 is TGTGCCAGCAGGGGTAACGGACAGGGGTACAATGAGCAGTTCTTC.

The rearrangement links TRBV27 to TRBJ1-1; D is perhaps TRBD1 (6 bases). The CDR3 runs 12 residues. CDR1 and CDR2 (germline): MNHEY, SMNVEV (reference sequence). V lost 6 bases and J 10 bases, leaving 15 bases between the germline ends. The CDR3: CASRIQGGRAFF. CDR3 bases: TGTGCCAGCAGAATACAGGGAGGGCGAGCTTTCTTT.

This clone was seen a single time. CDR3 residues: CATSSNRGGTRAFF. CDR3 sequence (DNA): TGTGCCACCAGCAGTAACCGAGGGGGGACTAGAGCTTTCTTT. V is TRBV15 and J is TRBJ1-1; D possibly corresponds to TRBD1 (6 bases). Trimming stripped 3 bases from V and 10 bases from J, with 18 bases between. The germline V gene has CDR1 LNHNV and CDR2 YYDKDF (reference sequence). This CDR3 has 14 amino acids.

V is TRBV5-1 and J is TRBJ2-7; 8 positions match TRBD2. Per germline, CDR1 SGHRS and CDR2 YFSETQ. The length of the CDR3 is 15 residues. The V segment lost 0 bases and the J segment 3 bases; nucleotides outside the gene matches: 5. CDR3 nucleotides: TGCGCCAGCAGCTTGGCTACGGGGGGGTACTACGAGCAGTACTTC. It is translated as CASSLATGGYYEQYF.

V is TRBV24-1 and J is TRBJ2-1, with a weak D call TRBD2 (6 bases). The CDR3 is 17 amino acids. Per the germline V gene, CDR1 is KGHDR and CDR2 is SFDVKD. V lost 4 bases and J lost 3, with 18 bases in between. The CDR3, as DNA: TGTGCCACCAGTGACCCTGCACTGGGAGGTGTCTACAATGAGCAGTTCTTC. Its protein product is CATSDPALGGVYNEQFF.

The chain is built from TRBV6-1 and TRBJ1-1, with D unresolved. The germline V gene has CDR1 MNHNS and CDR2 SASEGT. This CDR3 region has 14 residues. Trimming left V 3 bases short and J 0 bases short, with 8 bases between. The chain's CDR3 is CASSDRLLNTEAFF. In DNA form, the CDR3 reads TGTGCCAGCAGTGACCGTCTCTTGAACACTGAAGCTTTCTTT.

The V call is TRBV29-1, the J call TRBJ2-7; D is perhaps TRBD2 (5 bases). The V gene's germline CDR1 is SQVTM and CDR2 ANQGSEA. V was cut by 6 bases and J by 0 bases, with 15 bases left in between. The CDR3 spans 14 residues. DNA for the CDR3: TGCAGCGTAGTTACGGGGTTCAGCTCCTACGAGCAGTACTTC. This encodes CSVVTGFSSYEQYF.

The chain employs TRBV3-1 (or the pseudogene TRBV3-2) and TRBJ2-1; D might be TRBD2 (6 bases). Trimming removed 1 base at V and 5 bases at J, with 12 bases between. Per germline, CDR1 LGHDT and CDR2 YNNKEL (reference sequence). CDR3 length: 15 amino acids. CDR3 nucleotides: TGTGCCAGCAGCCAAGGGGTCGGGAGTCACAATGAGCAGTTCTTC. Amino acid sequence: CASSQGVGSHNEQFF.

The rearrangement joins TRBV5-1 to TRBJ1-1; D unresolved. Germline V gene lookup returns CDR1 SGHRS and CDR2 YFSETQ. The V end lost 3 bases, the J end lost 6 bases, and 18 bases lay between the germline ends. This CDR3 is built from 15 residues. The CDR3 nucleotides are TGCGCCAGCAGCTCCGCGGGCACAAAAATGGCTGAAGCTTTCTTT. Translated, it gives CASSSAGTKMAEAFF.

As DNA, the CDR3 is TGTGCCAGCAGCCTAAGCAAGTCCGAGCAGTACTTC. Translation gives CASSLSKSEQYF. The chain joins TRBV6-5 to TRBJ2-7; no definite D call. V was shortened by 6 bases and J by 6 bases, with 12 bases between the two germline ends. This CDR3 region has 12 residues. Germline V gene data show CDR1 as MNHEY and CDR2 as SVGAGI.

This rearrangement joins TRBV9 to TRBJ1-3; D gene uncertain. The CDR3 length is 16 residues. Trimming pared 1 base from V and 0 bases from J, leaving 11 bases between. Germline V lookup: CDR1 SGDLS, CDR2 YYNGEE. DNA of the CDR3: TGTGCCAGCAGCGTAACGGCCGGAGACTCTGGAAACACCATATATTTT. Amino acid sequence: CASSVTAGDSGNTIYF.

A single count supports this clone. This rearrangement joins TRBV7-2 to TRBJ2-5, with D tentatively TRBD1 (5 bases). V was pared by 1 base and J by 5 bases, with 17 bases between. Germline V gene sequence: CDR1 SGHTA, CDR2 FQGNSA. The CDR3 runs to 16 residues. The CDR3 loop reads CASSLDLSRVGETQYF. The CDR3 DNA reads TGTGCCAGCAGCTTAGATCTTAGCAGGGTGGGGGAGACCCAGTACTTC.

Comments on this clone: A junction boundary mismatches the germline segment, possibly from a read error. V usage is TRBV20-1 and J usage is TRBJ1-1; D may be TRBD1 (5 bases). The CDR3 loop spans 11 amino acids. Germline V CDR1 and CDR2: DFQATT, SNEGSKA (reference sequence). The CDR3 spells CSASPDTEAFF. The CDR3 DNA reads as TGCAGTGCTAGCCCGGACACGGAAGCTTTCTTT.

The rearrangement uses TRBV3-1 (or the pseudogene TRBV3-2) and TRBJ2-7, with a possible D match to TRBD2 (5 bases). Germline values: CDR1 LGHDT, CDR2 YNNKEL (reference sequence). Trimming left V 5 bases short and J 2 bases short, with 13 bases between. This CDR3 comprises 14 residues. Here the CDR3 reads CASSYTGLPYEQYF. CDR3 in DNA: TGTGCCAGCAGCTACACCGGACTCCCCTACGAGCAGTACTTC.

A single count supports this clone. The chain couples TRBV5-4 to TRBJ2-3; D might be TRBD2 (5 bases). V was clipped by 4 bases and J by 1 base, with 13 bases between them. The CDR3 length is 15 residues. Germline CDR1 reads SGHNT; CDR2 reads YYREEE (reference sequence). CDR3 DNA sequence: TGTGCCAGCAGCCTTGACCTACTAGGCACAGATACGCAGTATTTT. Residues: CASSLDLLGTDTQYF.

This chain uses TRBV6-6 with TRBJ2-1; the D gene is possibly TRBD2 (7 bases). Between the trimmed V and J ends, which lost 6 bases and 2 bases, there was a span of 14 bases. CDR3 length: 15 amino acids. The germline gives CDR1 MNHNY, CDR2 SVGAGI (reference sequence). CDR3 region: CASRPGRGPYNEQFF. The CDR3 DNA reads TGTGCCAGCAGACCCGGGCGGGGGCCCTACAATGAGCAGTTCTTC.

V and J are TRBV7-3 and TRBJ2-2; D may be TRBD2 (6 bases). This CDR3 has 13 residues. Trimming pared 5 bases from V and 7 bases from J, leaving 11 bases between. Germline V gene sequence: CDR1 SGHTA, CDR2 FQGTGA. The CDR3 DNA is TGTGCCAGCAGCCGGCCGGGAGACGGGGAGCTGTTTTTT. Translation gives CASSRPGDGELFF.

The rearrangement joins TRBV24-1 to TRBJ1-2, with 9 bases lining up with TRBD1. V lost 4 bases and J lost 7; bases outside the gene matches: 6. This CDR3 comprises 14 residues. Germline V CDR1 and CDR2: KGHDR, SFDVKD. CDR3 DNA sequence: TGTGCCACCAGTGACCCCGGACAGGGGAGTGGCTACACCTTC. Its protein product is CATSDPGQGSGYTF.

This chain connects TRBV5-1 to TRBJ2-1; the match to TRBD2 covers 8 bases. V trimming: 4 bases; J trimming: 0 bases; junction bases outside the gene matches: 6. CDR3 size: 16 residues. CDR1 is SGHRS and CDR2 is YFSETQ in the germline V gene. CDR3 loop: CASSETSGSSYNEQFF. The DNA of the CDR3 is TGCGCCAGCAGCGAAACAAGCGGGAGCTCCTACAATGAGCAGTTCTTC.

CDR3 sequence: CASSWPRGADLRGQYF. For the CDR3, the DNA is TGTGCCAGCAGTTGGCCACGGGGGGCAGACCTACGAGGGCAGTACTTC. The genes are TRBV2 and TRBJ2-7, with D possibly being TRBD2 (7 bases). The CDR3 loop spans 16 amino acids. CDR1 is SNHLY, CDR2 FYNNEI, per germline. Trimming removed 5 bases from V and 9 bases from J, with 26 bases in between.